This is a list of T cell receptor beta chains from one sample in a study of radiotherapy plus CTLA-4 blockade in lung cancer. Profiled with immunoSEQ multiplex PCR; TCRdb holds only in-frame clones, not every one. The repertoire has about 14,000 clones, 55% to 80% of them found once; the top ten carry 45% to 55%. Sequenced here: peripheral blood, sampled from a patient treated with radiotherapy plus ipilimumab. Receptors were obtained from a human donor with non-small cell lung cancer whose response to radiotherapy plus ipilimumab could not be evaluated. Both conserved end residues are part of each CDR3. A D gene is named only where the DNA matches it firmly. Clone size appears in some rows only: once, few, many, or a class for an expanded clone.

clone_size: -
v_call: TRBV11-2
j_call: TRBJ2-3
d_call: TRBD2
cdr3_nt: TGTGCCAGCAGCCCTACAGTACTAGCGGGGGGGCTAACTGATACGCAGTATTTT
cdr3_aa: CASSPTVLAGGLTDTQYF

clone_size: -
v_call: TRBV4-3
j_call: TRBJ2-1
d_call: TRBD2
cdr3_nt: TGCGCCAGCAGCCAAGAAGCGGGGGCTAACAATGAGCAGTTCTTC
cdr3_aa: CASSQEAGANNEQFF

clone_size: -
v_call: TRBV11-2
j_call: TRBJ1-2
d_call: -
cdr3_nt: TGTGCCAGCAGCTTAGATAGAGCTAACTATGGCTACACCTTC
cdr3_aa: CASSLDRANYGYTF

clone_size: -
v_call: TRBV7-9
j_call: TRBJ2-2
d_call: TRBD1
cdr3_nt: TGTGCCAGCGACAGGGGCGGGGAGCTGTTTTTT
cdr3_aa: CASDRGGELFF

clone_size: -
v_call: TRBV18
j_call: TRBJ1-5
d_call: TRBD1
cdr3_nt: TGTGCCAGCTCATTACAGGGGTATCAGCCCCAGCATTTT
cdr3_aa: CASSLQGYQPQHF

clone_size: -
v_call: TRBV5-4
j_call: TRBJ2-7
d_call: -
cdr3_nt: TGTGCCAGCAGCTGGAGGGGGGGGGAGCAGTACTTC
cdr3_aa: CASSWRGGEQYF

clone_size: -
v_call: TRBV5-1
j_call: TRBJ1-1
d_call: -
cdr3_nt: TGCGCCAGCAGCTTGGGACCTTACAGCAGGGAAGCTTTCTTT
cdr3_aa: CASSLGPYSREAFF

clone_size: -
v_call: TRBV6-5
j_call: TRBJ1-2
d_call: -
cdr3_nt: TGTGCCAGCAGTTCCACAACAGGGATAATTAACTATGGCTACACCTTC
cdr3_aa: CASSSTTGIINYGYTF

clone_size: few
v_call: TRBV2
j_call: TRBJ1-1
d_call: TRBD1
cdr3_nt: TGTGCCAGCAAGGGGACAGGGAACGCTGAAGCTTTCTTT
cdr3_aa: CASKGTGNAEAFF

clone_size: -
v_call: TRBV7-8
j_call: TRBJ2-5
d_call: TRBD2
cdr3_nt: TGTGCCAGCAGCTTTGGGGGGGAAGAGACCCAGTACTTC
cdr3_aa: CASSFGGEETQYF

clone_size: -
v_call: TRBV9
j_call: TRBJ1-6
d_call: -
cdr3_nt: TGTGCCAGCAGCGCAGATGACGGGAGATATTCACCCCTCCACTTT
cdr3_aa: CASSADDGRYSPLHF

clone_size: once
v_call: TRBV30
j_call: TRBJ1-2
d_call: -
cdr3_nt: TGTGCCTGGAGCGGGGGAAACTATGGCTACACCTTC
cdr3_aa: CAWSGGNYGYTF

clone_size: -
v_call: TRBV5-1
j_call: TRBJ1-2
d_call: TRBD1
cdr3_nt: TGCGCCAGCAGCTTGACGACAGGGGGCCTCTCCTATGGCTACACCTTC
cdr3_aa: CASSLTTGGLSYGYTF

clone_size: -
v_call: TRBV2
j_call: TRBJ2-5
d_call: TRBD1
cdr3_nt: TGTGCCAGCAGACCCAGGGGGCGAGAGACCCAGTACTTC
cdr3_aa: CASRPRGRETQYF

clone_size: once
v_call: TRBV5-1
j_call: TRBJ2-6
d_call: -
cdr3_nt: TGCGCCAGCAGCTCCACCACAGGGTCTGGGGCCAACGTCCTGACTTTC
cdr3_aa: CASSSTTGSGANVLTF

clone_size: -
v_call: TRBV7-8
j_call: TRBJ1-2
d_call: -
cdr3_nt: TGTGCCAGCAGCTTATATAGAGGAGGGTCCTATGGCTACACCTTC
cdr3_aa: CASSLYRGGSYGYTF

clone_size: -
v_call: TRBV27
j_call: TRBJ1-5
d_call: -
cdr3_nt: TGTGCCAGCAGTTTAAATATCAGGGCCGGTCAGCCCCAGCATTTT
cdr3_aa: CASSLNIRAGQPQHF

clone_size: few
v_call: TRBV5-4
j_call: TRBJ2-1
d_call: -
cdr3_nt: TGTGCCAGCATGGGAGGAGCATCCAATGAGCAGTTCTTC
cdr3_aa: CASMGGASNEQFF

clone_size: -
v_call: TRBV5-6
j_call: TRBJ2-2
d_call: TRBD1
cdr3_nt: TGTGCCAGCGCCCGCGACAGGGAATACGAGGAGCTGTTTTTT
cdr3_aa: CASARDREYEELFF

clone_size: few
v_call: TRBV30
j_call: TRBJ1-5
d_call: TRBD1
cdr3_nt: TGTGCCTGGAGGACAGGGCGGACTTCGAGAAATCAGCCCCAGCATTTT
cdr3_aa: CAWRTGRTSRNQPQHF

clone_size: -
v_call: TRBV5-1
j_call: TRBJ2-2
d_call: TRBD2
cdr3_nt: TGCGCCAGCAGCCATGGACTAGCGGAGAACACCGGGGAGCTGTTTTTT
cdr3_aa: CASSHGLAENTGELFF

clone_size: -
v_call: TRBV5-1
j_call: TRBJ2-2
d_call: -
cdr3_nt: TGCGCCAGCAGCTTTGGACAGCCCGGGGAGCTGTTTTTT
cdr3_aa: CASSFGQPGELFF

clone_size: few
v_call: TRBV18
j_call: TRBJ2-7
d_call: -
cdr3_nt: TGTGCCAGCTCCCCTGCCTCGGCCACCGGCGGCGAGCAGTACTTC
cdr3_aa: CASSPASATGGEQYF

clone_size: once
v_call: TRBV2
j_call: TRBJ2-4
d_call: -
cdr3_nt: TGTGCCAGCAGTGTGGATCCGGGTCTAGCCAAAAACATTCAGTACTTC
cdr3_aa: CASSVDPGLAKNIQYF

clone_size: -
v_call: TRBV30
j_call: TRBJ2-6
d_call: -
cdr3_nt: TGTGCCTGGAATGACAACTCTGGGGCCAACGTCCTGACTTTC
cdr3_aa: CAWNDNSGANVLTF

clone_size: -
v_call: TRBV19
j_call: TRBJ1-1
d_call: -
cdr3_nt: TGTGCCAGTAGTATCTACAGTTACACTGAAGCTTTCTTT
cdr3_aa: CASSIYSYTEAFF

clone_size: -
v_call: TRBV28
j_call: TRBJ1-4
d_call: TRBD1
cdr3_nt: TGTGCCAGTGGACAGGGGATAGAAAAACTGTTTTTT
cdr3_aa: CASGQGIEKLFF

clone_size: -
v_call: TRBV9
j_call: TRBJ1-2
d_call: TRBD1
cdr3_nt: TGTGCCAGCAGCGTAGCGGGACAGGGGAACTATGGCTACACCTTC
cdr3_aa: CASSVAGQGNYGYTF

clone_size: -
v_call: TRBV5-1
j_call: TRBJ1-2
d_call: -
cdr3_nt: TGCGCCAGCAGGCGTGACGGGGTTTATGGCTACACCTTC
cdr3_aa: CASRRDGVYGYTF

clone_size: -
v_call: TRBV11-2
j_call: TRBJ2-2
d_call: -
cdr3_nt: TGTGCCAGCAGCTTACACGGAGTCACCGGGGAGCTGTTTTTT
cdr3_aa: CASSLHGVTGELFF

clone_size: -
v_call: TRBV5-1
j_call: TRBJ1-1
d_call: -
cdr3_nt: TGCGCCAGCAGCTTGGAGATGAGGAACACTGAAGCTTTCTTT
cdr3_aa: CASSLEMRNTEAFF

clone_size: -
v_call: TRBV6-6
j_call: TRBJ2-3
d_call: TRBD2
cdr3_nt: TGTGCCAGCTCGGCCAGCGGGGGGGCCAATACGCAGTATTTT
cdr3_aa: CASSASGGANTQYF

clone_size: -
v_call: TRBV6-6
j_call: TRBJ1-1
d_call: -
cdr3_nt: TGTGCCAGCAGCTCAGGCGCGAGCATGAACACTGAAGCTTTCTTT
cdr3_aa: CASSSGASMNTEAFF

clone_size: -
v_call: TRBV18
j_call: TRBJ2-7
d_call: -
cdr3_nt: TGTGCCAGCTCACCACGGGGCTCGGACGAGCAGTACTTC
cdr3_aa: CASSPRGSDEQYF

clone_size: -
v_call: TRBV7-2
j_call: TRBJ1-2
d_call: TRBD1
cdr3_nt: TGTGCCAGCAGACCAGACGCGGGACAGGGGAACTATGGCTACACCTTC
cdr3_aa: CASRPDAGQGNYGYTF

clone_size: -
v_call: TRBV29-1
j_call: TRBJ2-1
d_call: -
cdr3_nt: TGCAGCGTTGAAGGGACGGGGGTCACCTACAATGAGCAGTTCTTC
cdr3_aa: CSVEGTGVTYNEQFF

clone_size: few
v_call: TRBV5-6
j_call: TRBJ2-1
d_call: -
cdr3_nt: TGTGCCAGCAGCTTGCTCCAGGAGCAGTTCTTC
cdr3_aa: CASSLLQEQFF

clone_size: -
v_call: TRBV28
j_call: TRBJ1-2
d_call: TRBD1
cdr3_nt: TGTGCCAGCACCCCCCGACAGGGGGCTCTGGATGGCTACACCTTC
cdr3_aa: CASTPRQGALDGYTF

clone_size: once
v_call: TRBV19
j_call: TRBJ2-1
d_call: -
cdr3_nt: TGTGCCAGTATCAATCTAGGTGAGCAGTTCTTC
cdr3_aa: CASINLGEQFF

clone_size: -
v_call: TRBV6-5
j_call: TRBJ2-3
d_call: -
cdr3_nt: TGTGCCAGCAGTTATCGGGGTATAGATACGCAGTATTTT
cdr3_aa: CASSYRGIDTQYF

clone_size: once
v_call: TRBV6-5
j_call: TRBJ1-1
d_call: TRBD1
cdr3_nt: TGTGCCAGCAAACGGCAGGGGGCCTCGAACACTGAAGCTTTCTTT
cdr3_aa: CASKRQGASNTEAFF

clone_size: -
v_call: TRBV19
j_call: TRBJ2-2
d_call: TRBD1
cdr3_nt: TGTGCCAGTAGTATCGACAGGGGGCGGACCGGGGAGCTGTTTTTT
cdr3_aa: CASSIDRGRTGELFF

clone_size: -
v_call: TRBV5-1
j_call: TRBJ1-1
d_call: -
cdr3_nt: TGCGCCAGCAGCTTGGCGGGAGCTTCTGAAGCTTTCTTT
cdr3_aa: CASSLAGASEAFF

clone_size: once
v_call: TRBV19
j_call: TRBJ1-2
d_call: -
cdr3_nt: TGTGCCAGTAGTATAATGGGACATTACAACTATGGCTACACCTTC
cdr3_aa: CASSIMGHYNYGYTF

clone_size: -
v_call: TRBV5-4
j_call: TRBJ1-2
d_call: TRBD1
cdr3_nt: TGTGCCAGCAGCATGGACAGGGGGCGACTAAACTATGGCTACACCTTC
cdr3_aa: CASSMDRGRLNYGYTF

clone_size: -
v_call: TRBV14
j_call: TRBJ2-5
d_call: -
cdr3_nt: TGTGCCAGCAGCCCCGGACTTGCTGCCCCCCGACAAGAGACCCAGTACTTC
cdr3_aa: CASSPGLAAPRQETQYF

clone_size: -
v_call: TRBV6-4
j_call: TRBJ2-3
d_call: TRBD2
cdr3_nt: TGTGCCAGCAGTGAGGGGACTAGCGGGGTCACAGATACGCAGTATTTT
cdr3_aa: CASSEGTSGVTDTQYF

clone_size: -
v_call: TRBV7-9
j_call: TRBJ2-7
d_call: TRBD1
cdr3_nt: TGTGCCAGCAGCCCAAAACCCCTCCCTCGACAGGGCAGCTCCTACGAGCAGTACTTC
cdr3_aa: CASSPKPLPRQGSSYEQYF

clone_size: few
v_call: TRBV4-3
j_call: TRBJ2-3
d_call: -
cdr3_nt: TGCGCCAGCAGCCAAGATCGTGGGGGGGCCGGAGATACGCAGTATTTT
cdr3_aa: CASSQDRGGAGDTQYF